This T cell receptor (beta chain) was captured by sequencing in a study of immune characterization of retroperitoneal liposarcoma. TCRdb fed the PCR reads into MiXCR, producing one record per CDR3 protein. The data contain around 12,000 distinct CDR3 sequences, roughly 47% of them singletons. This clonotype is medium-sized. J gave up 6 bases and V 6 bases, and 8 bases lay outside the gene matches. Germline values: CDR1 MNHNS, CDR2 SASEGT. There are 15 residues in the CDR3. The rearrangement links TRBV6-1 to TRBJ2-1; 10 positions match TRBD1. The receptor was isolated from a female donor with retroperitoneal liposarcoma. Specimen: tumor tissue. CDR3 bases: TGTGCCAGCAGGCCGGGACAGGGGAGCGGCAATGAGCAGTTCTTC. It translates to CASRPGQGSGNEQFF.